The entry below gives a single TCR beta chain sequence along with its context. The CDR3 spans 15 residues. CDR1 is KGHSH and CDR2 is LQKENI in the germline V gene. Between the trimmed V and J ends, which lost 3 bases and 2 bases, there was a span of 11 bases. Sorted-subset replicate PCRs used 200 ng DNA, approximately 33,000 T cell genomes. Using immunoSEQ multiplex PCR, the repertoire was profiled, and TCRdb retains in-frame clones only, with some absent. The sample lists around 1.6 million clones, approximately 98% seen once, with 0.4% to 0.45% in the top ten. The data are from a study of shared clonotypes between healthy human individuals.

The chain uses TRBV18 and TRBJ2-1; D remains unclear. This clonotype was obtained from a man in his thirties or forties in good health. Sequenced input: naive CD4+ T cells sorted from blood. Sample subset: CD45RA+ positively selected. CDR3 coding DNA: TGTGCCAGCTCACCGAGGCTTTACCCCTACAATGAGCAGTTCTTC. Translating gives CASSPRLYPYNEQFF.